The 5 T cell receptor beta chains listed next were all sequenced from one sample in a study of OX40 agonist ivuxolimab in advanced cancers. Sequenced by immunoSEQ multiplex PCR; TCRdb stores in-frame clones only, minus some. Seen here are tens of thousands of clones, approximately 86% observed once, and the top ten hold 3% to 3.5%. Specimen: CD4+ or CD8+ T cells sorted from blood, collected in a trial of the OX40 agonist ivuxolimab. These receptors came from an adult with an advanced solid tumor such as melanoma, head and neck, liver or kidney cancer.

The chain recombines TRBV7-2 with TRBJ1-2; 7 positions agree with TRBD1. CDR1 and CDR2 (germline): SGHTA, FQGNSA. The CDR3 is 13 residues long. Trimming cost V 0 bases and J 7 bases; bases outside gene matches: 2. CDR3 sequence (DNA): TGTGCCAGCAGCTTAGCAGGGGGCGGTGGCTACACCTTC. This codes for CASSLAGGGGYTF. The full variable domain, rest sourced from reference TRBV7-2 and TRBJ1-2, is GAGVSQSPSNKVTEKGKDVELRCDPISGHTALYWYRQSLGQGLEFLIYFQGNSAPDKSGLPSDRFSAERTGGSVSTLTIQRTQQEDSAVYLCASSLAGGGGYTFGSGTRLTVV.

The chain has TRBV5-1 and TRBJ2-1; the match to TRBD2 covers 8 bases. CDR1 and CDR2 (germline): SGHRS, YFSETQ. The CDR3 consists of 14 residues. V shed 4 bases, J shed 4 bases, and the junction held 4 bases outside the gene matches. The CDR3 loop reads CASSPSGRYNEQFF. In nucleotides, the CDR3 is TGCGCCAGCAGCCCCAGCGGGAGATACAATGAGCAGTTCTTC.

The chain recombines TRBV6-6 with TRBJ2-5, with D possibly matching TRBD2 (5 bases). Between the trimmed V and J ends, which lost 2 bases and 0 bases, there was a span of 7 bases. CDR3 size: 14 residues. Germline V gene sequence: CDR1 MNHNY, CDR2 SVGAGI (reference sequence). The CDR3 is CASSYADYQETQYF. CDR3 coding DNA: TGTGCCAGCAGTTACGCGGACTACCAAGAGACCCAGTACTTC.

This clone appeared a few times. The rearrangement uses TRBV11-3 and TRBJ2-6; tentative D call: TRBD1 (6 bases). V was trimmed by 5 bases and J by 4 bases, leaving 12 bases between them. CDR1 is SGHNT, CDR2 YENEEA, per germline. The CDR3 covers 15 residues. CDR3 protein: CASSPGQSGANVLTF. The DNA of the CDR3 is TGTGCCAGCAGCCCGGGACAATCCGGGGCCAACGTCCTGACTTTC.

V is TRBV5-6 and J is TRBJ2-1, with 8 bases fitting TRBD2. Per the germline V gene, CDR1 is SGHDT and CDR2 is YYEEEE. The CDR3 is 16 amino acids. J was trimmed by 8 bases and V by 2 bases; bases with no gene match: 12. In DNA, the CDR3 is TGTGCCAGCAGCTTAGGCCCCAGAGCGGGAGAAGATGAGCAGTTCTTC. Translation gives CASSLGPRAGEDEQFF.